Listed below are T cell receptor beta chains from one sample, sequenced in a study of cytomegalovirus exposure and HLA in healthy donors. Method: immunoSEQ multiplex PCR; TCRdb's copy keeps in-frame clones and lacks some. Its listing shows roughly 88,000 clones. Material for sequencing was PBMCs. These receptors were taken from a man aged 50 to 60 in good health and CMV-seropositive. Both conserved end residues are part of each CDR3. Each record gives: D gene, V gene, J gene, CDR3 DNA, CDR3 protein. D genes are given only for firm matches.

TRBD1,TRBV7-9,TRBJ2-5,TGTGCCAGCAATAACAGGGGGCAAGAGACCCAGTACTTC,CASNNRGQETQYF
NA,TRBV11-2,TRBJ2-2,TGTGCCAGCAGGGCTGTTAGGGAGACGCACACCGGGGAGCTGTTTTTT,CASRAVRETHTGELFF
TRBD1,TRBV7-2,TRBJ1-1,TGTGCCAGCACACGTGGACAGGCTTCCACTGAAGCTTTCTTT,CASTRGQASTEAFF
NA,TRBV13,TRBJ2-5,TGTGCCAGCAGCCCCGGCGGGGAGACCCAGTACTTC,CASSPGGETQYF
NA,TRBV2,TRBJ1-1,TGTGCCAGCAGGGTGGGGGCGGTCACTGAAGCTTTCTTT,CASRVGAVTEAFF
NA,TRBV7-2,TRBJ2-7,TGTGCCAGCAGCCCCGGCGGTTACGAGCAGTACTTC,CASSPGGYEQYF
TRBD2,TRBV4-1,TRBJ2-1,TGCGCCAGCAGCCAAGATTCGCTAGCGGGAGGGGAGCAGTTCTTC,CASSQDSLAGGEQFF
NA,TRBV18,TRBJ1-5,TGTGCCAGCTCACTGGGCGGGGGCACGGAGCCCCAGCATTTT,CASSLGGGTEPQHF
NA,TRBV19,TRBJ2-5,TGTGCCAGTAACCCGACACGAGATACTAGATTTGGGACCCAGTACTTC,CASNPTRDTRFGTQYF
NA,TRBV30,TRBJ1-4,TGTGCCACAAATTTGGCTGAAAAACTGTTTTTT,CATNLAEKLFF
NA,TRBV6-5,TRBJ2-7,TGTGCCAGCAGTTACTCCTCCAGTGGTTACGAGCAGTACTTC,CASSYSSSGYEQYF
TRBD2,TRBV30,TRBJ2-1,TGTGCCTGGACCCGGACTAGCGGAGAGTACAATGAGCAGTTCTTC,CAWTRTSGEYNEQFF
TRBD2,TRBV28,TRBJ2-3,TGTGCCAGCACCAACCGCTTAGGGACTAGCGGGAGCCATAGCACAGATACGCAGTATTTT,CASTNRLGTSGSHSTDTQYF
NA,TRBV9,TRBJ1-2,TGTGCCAGCAGCGGAGGGGGGGCCTATGGCTACACCTTC,CASSGGGAYGYTF
NA,TRBV5-6,TRBJ2-7,TGTGCCAGCAGCTCCCCCCCAGGTGAGAGCAAGCAGTACTTC,CASSSPPGESKQYF
NA,TRBV4-1,TRBJ1-2,TGCGCCAGCAGCCTTTTCTGGAGGTCCGACTATGGCTACACCTTC,CASSLFWRSDYGYTF
NA,TRBV30,TRBJ2-5,TGTGCCTGGAGTAATGGCCAGCAAGAGACCCAGTACTTC,CAWSNGQQETQYF
TRBD2,TRBV6-5,TRBJ2-5,TGTGCCAGCAGTTACTCGACTAGCGGGGAAGAGACCCAGTACTTC,CASSYSTSGEETQYF
TRBD2,TRBV5-1,TRBJ2-1,TGCGCCAGCAGCGCACTTGCGGGGGGCTCGTACAATGAGCAGTTCTTC,CASSALAGGSYNEQFF
NA,TRBV11-2,TRBJ1-1,TGTGCCAGCAGCCTGGGACGGGGGAGCACTGAAGCTTTCTTT,CASSLGRGSTEAFF
NA,TRBV18,TRBJ2-1,TGTGCCAGCTCACCACCCCCCCCATTGAGTGAGCAGTTCTTC,CASSPPPPLSEQFF
NA,TRBV28,TRBJ2-5,TGTGCCAGCAGTTTACGGAGTACGAGGGAGACCCAGTACTTC,CASSLRSTRETQYF
TRBD1,TRBV4-3,TRBJ2-3,TGCGCCAGCAGTCAAGGGGACAGGGACACAGATACGCAGTATTTT,CASSQGDRDTDTQYF
NA,TRBV5-1,TRBJ2-3,TGCGCCAGCAGCTTGGCAGAGCGGGATACGCAGTATTTT,CASSLAERDTQYF
TRBD1,TRBV4-2,TRBJ1-2,TGTGCCAGCAGCCAAGATCAAAACAGGGGGGGCTATGGCTACACCTTC,CASSQDQNRGGYGYTF
NA,TRBV5-1,TRBJ1-6,TGCGCCAGCAGCTTGGGGACTTATAATTCACCCCTCCACTTT,CASSLGTYNSPLHF
NA,TRBV5-6,TRBJ2-1,TGTGCCAGCAGCTTGGCGGCGAGCGGCTCCTACAATGAGCAGTTCTTC,CASSLAASGSYNEQFF
TRBD1,TRBV30,TRBJ1-2,TGTGCCCGGACAGGGGGTGGCATCTATGGCTACACCTTC,CARTGGGIYGYTF
NA,TRBV5-6,TRBJ2-5,TGTGCCAGCAGCTCATTACTGACTAGGGTAGGCCTGGAGACCCAGTACTTC,CASSSLLTRVGLETQYF
NA,TRBV2,TRBJ1-1,TGTGCCAGCAGGGATACCGACGGGGACACTGAAGCTTTCTTT,CASRDTDGDTEAFF
NA,TRBV11-2,TRBJ1-2,TGTGCCAGCAGCTTAGATGGGCAGGGGCTTTTCTATGGCTACACCTTC,CASSLDGQGLFYGYTF
NA,TRBV30,TRBJ2-1,TGTGCCTGGAGTGTAGGGGCAAGAAATGAGCAGTTCTTC,CAWSVGARNEQFF
NA,TRBV15,TRBJ1-2,TGTGCCACCAGCACCTCTATCTCGGTCATCGGCTATGGCTACACCTTC,CATSTSISVIGYGYTF
NA,TRBV15,TRBJ2-7,TGTGCCACCAGCAGAGATCGGGGGGCGGGAACCTACGAGCAGTACTTC,CATSRDRGAGTYEQYF
TRBD1,TRBV10-3,TRBJ1-1,TGTGCCATCCGCGAGGGGGCGAACACTGAAGCTTTCTTT,CAIREGANTEAFF
TRBD2,TRBV7-2,TRBJ2-7,TGTGCCAGCAGCTTAGCGAGCGGGAGCGAGTACGAGCAGTACTTC,CASSLASGSEYEQYF
TRBD2,TRBV4-2,TRBJ2-3,TGTGCCAGCAGCCCGGGACTAGCGGGAGAGCATACGCAGTATTTT,CASSPGLAGEHTQYF
TRBD1,TRBV28,TRBJ1-2,TGTGCCAGCAGTCCGCTCCCCGGGACAGGGATAGGTGGCTACACCTTC,CASSPLPGTGIGGYTF